The rows below give T cell receptor beta chains drawn from one sample of a study of T cells in Graves' hyperthyroidism and ophthalmopathy. TCRdb analysed the multiplex PCR reads with MiXCR anew, one entry per CDR3 protein. The data show about 400,000 distinct CDR3 sequences, with around a sixth seen just once and 7.5% to 8% held by the top ten. The sequencing sample was made of blood. These receptors were collected from a woman aged 18-29 years with Graves' hyperthyroidism. The CDR3 runs from the conserved cysteine through the conserved F or W. Fields, in order: V gene, J gene, clone size, CDR3 length, CDR3 protein. Clone sizes are given selectively: once, few, many, or a class where the clone is expanded.

v_gene: TRBV20-1; j_gene: TRBJ2-7; abundance: many; len: 14; CDR3aa: CSARDLAVGYEQYF
v_gene: TRBV5-1; j_gene: TRBJ2-5; abundance: -; len: 15; CDR3aa: CATDSPGAPAGAQYF
v_gene: TRBV3-1; j_gene: TRBJ2-2; abundance: many; len: 15; CDR3aa: CASSPGDWDTGELFF
v_gene: TRBV3-1; j_gene: TRBJ2-7; abundance: many; len: 15; CDR3aa: CASSQEDYDAAEQYF
v_gene: TRBV2; j_gene: TRBJ2-5; abundance: many; len: 14; CDR3aa: CASSEILGQETQYF
v_gene: TRBV3-1; j_gene: TRBJ2-7; abundance: many; len: 12; CDR3aa: CASSQTGEEQYF
v_gene: TRBV2; j_gene: TRBJ2-5; abundance: -; len: 13; CDR3aa: CASTPDRGGVQYF
v_gene: TRBV5-1; j_gene: TRBJ1-2; abundance: many; len: 14; CDR3aa: CASSLGPGDDGYTF
v_gene: TRBV11-2; j_gene: TRBJ2-1; abundance: many; len: 17; CDR3aa: CASSSRLAGVFHNEQFF
v_gene: TRBV11-2; j_gene: TRBJ1-2; abundance: many; len: 15; CDR3aa: CASSLDLPPNYGYTF
v_gene: TRBV18; j_gene: TRBJ2-4; abundance: many; len: 14; CDR3aa: CASSREERPNIQYF
v_gene: TRBV27; j_gene: TRBJ2-7; abundance: -; len: 14; CDR3aa: CASSLVGQWNEQYF
v_gene: TRBV7-2; j_gene: TRBJ2-2; abundance: -; len: 14; CDR3aa: CASSLEGVVGELFF
v_gene: TRBV5-1; j_gene: TRBJ2-1; abundance: -; len: 16; CDR3aa: CASSLVTVRRENEQFF
v_gene: TRBV13; j_gene: TRBJ2-1; abundance: many; len: 11; CDR3aa: CASSSGREQFF
v_gene: TRBV3-1; j_gene: TRBJ1-6; abundance: -; len: 14; CDR3aa: CASSLQLPNSPLHF
v_gene: TRBV2; j_gene: TRBJ1-3; abundance: many; len: 16; CDR3aa: CASTSIGQGSGNTIYF
v_gene: TRBV18; j_gene: TRBJ1-5; abundance: few; len: 17; CDR3aa: CASSEGQGAFLGQPQHF
v_gene: TRBV6-1; j_gene: TRBJ2-7; abundance: many; len: 14; CDR3aa: CASSRRPDSHEQYF
v_gene: TRBV2; j_gene: TRBJ1-4; abundance: many; len: 15; CDR3aa: CASSLTGTNNEKLFF
v_gene: TRBV5-1; j_gene: TRBJ2-3; abundance: many; len: 12; CDR3aa: CASSRDGNTQYF
v_gene: TRBV29-1; j_gene: TRBJ2-7; abundance: -; len: 12; CDR3aa: CSGGPFSYEQYF